Listed below are T cell receptor beta chains from one sample, sequenced in a study of OX40 agonist ivuxolimab in advanced cancers. The protocol was immunoSEQ multiplex PCR, while the TCRdb copy is restricted to in-frame clones and leaves out a portion. The sample carries some 11,000 clones, nearly 80% recorded once. The material was CD4+ or CD8+ T cells sorted from blood, obtained in a trial of the OX40 agonist ivuxolimab. These receptors all come from an adult with an advanced solid tumor such as melanoma, head and neck, liver or kidney cancer. Both conserved end residues are part of each CDR3. A D gene is named only where the DNA matches it firmly. Size tells how often a clone was seen (once, few, many) or the class of an expanded clone, and some rows leave it out.

V gene,J gene,D gene,clone size,CDR3 DNA,CDR3 protein
TRBV27,TRBJ2-7,TRBD1,few,TGTGCCAGCAGTTTATCCCGGGACAGCTACGAGCAGTACTTC,CASSLSRDSYEQYF
TRBV7-9,TRBJ2-2,-,-,TGTGCCAGCAGCTTAGTCCCCGGGGAGCTGTTTTTT,CASSLVPGELFF
TRBV7-8,TRBJ1-4,-,-,TGTGCCAGCAGCTTACGCCGCACTGTTGTTGAAAAACTGTTTTTT,CASSLRRTVVEKLFF
TRBV10-3,TRBJ2-1,TRBD2,few,TGTGCCATCAGCCAGACTAGCGGGGGATACAATGAGCAGTTCTTC,CAISQTSGGYNEQFF
TRBV28,TRBJ2-5,TRBD2,-,TGTGCCAGCATCGGTAAAGCGGGAGTGCGAGAGACCCAGTACTTC,CASIGKAGVRETQYF
TRBV27,TRBJ2-1,-,-,TGTGCCAGCAGTCCGCGGAGAGGGCTCTACTTGCGTAATGAGCAGTTCTTC,CASSPRRGLYLRNEQFF
TRBV25-1,TRBJ1-5,-,-,TGTGCCAGCAGTGAGTTCGGCAGGCCCCAGCATTTT,CASSEFGRPQHF
TRBV7-8,TRBJ2-1,-,-,TGTGCCAGCAGCTCAGTATACAATGAGCAGTTCTTC,CASSSVYNEQFF
TRBV25-1,TRBJ2-7,-,-,TGTGCCAGCAGTCAGTACTTCTATGCCTACGAGCAGTACTTC,CASSQYFYAYEQYF
TRBV5-1,TRBJ1-5,-,few,TGCGCCAGCAGCTTGCGGGGAAATCAGCCCCAGCATTTT,CASSLRGNQPQHF
TRBV5-1,TRBJ1-2,TRBD1,-,TGCGCCAGCAGCTTCGGACAGGGGTACTATGGCTACACCTTC,CASSFGQGYYGYTF
TRBV4-1,TRBJ2-1,TRBD2,-,TGCGCCAGCAGCCAAGGGAGCGGGAGTGTTGCCCACAATGAGCAGTTCTTC,CASSQGSGSVAHNEQFF
TRBV6-5,TRBJ2-2,-,-,TGTGCCAGCAGTTACTCCTCGGAGAACACCGGGGAGCTGTTTTTT,CASSYSSENTGELFF
TRBV6-4,TRBJ1-6,TRBD1,-,TGTGCCAGCAGCGAAACCGGGACAGCTAATTCACCCCTCCACTTT,CASSETGTANSPLHF
TRBV15,TRBJ1-2,-,-,TGTGCCACCAGCAGAGCCCGAGGGGGTAACTATGGCTACACCTTC,CATSRARGGNYGYTF
TRBV6-6,TRBJ2-4,TRBD2,-,TGTGCCAGCACCGGGCGGGGGTCCATAGCCAAAAACATTCAGTACTTC,CASTGRGSIAKNIQYF
TRBV9,TRBJ1-3,-,-,TGTGCCAGCAGCGTAGCAAGCCAACCCTCTGGAAACACCATATATTTT,CASSVASQPSGNTIYF
TRBV10-2,TRBJ2-1,TRBD2,-,TGCGCCAGCAGTGATCTAGCGGGAGAACTATACAATGAGCAGTTCTTC,CASSDLAGELYNEQFF
TRBV6-5,TRBJ2-1,-,-,TGTGCCAGCAGTTACGATGGCGGGATGGGGAATGAGCAGTTCTTC,CASSYDGGMGNEQFF
TRBV9,TRBJ2-3,-,-,TGTGCCAGCAGCGTAGTGCGGGATACGCAGTATTTT,CASSVVRDTQYF
TRBV27,TRBJ2-1,TRBD1,-,TGTGCCAGCTCGGACAGGGGATTTCCTGACGAGCAGTTCTTC,CASSDRGFPDEQFF
TRBV27,TRBJ2-1,-,-,TGTGCCAGCAGCCCGGGGGCAAGGGGCAATGAGCAGTTCTTC,CASSPGARGNEQFF
TRBV30,TRBJ2-4,-,-,TGTGCCTGGAGTGTAGGAGTAGCCAAAAACATTCAGTACTTC,CAWSVGVAKNIQYF
TRBV28,TRBJ1-5,-,-,TGTGCCAGCGATAACACCGGGCCTCATCAGCCCCAGCATTTT,CASDNTGPHQPQHF
TRBV28,TRBJ1-1,-,-,TGTGCCAGCAGATTAGGGGCGGCCGCGAACACTGAAGCTTTCTTT,CASRLGAAANTEAFF
TRBV4-2,TRBJ2-1,TRBD2,-,TGTGCCAGCAGCCAGGCAGATGGGACTAGCGGGGTCAATGAGCAGTTCTTC,CASSQADGTSGVNEQFF